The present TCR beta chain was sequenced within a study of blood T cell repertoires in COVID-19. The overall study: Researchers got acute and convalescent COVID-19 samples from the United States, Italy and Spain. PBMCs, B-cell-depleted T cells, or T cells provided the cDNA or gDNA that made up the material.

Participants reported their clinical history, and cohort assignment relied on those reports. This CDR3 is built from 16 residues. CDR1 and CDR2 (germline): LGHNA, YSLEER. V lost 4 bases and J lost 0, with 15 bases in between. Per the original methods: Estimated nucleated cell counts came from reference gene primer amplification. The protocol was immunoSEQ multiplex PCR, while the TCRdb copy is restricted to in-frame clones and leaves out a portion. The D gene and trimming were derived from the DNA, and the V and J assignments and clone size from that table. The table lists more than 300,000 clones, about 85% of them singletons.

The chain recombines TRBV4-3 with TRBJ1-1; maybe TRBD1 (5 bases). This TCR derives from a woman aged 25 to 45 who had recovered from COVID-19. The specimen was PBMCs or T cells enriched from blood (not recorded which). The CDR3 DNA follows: TGCGCCAGCAGCCGCCAACTTCAGGGCGTGAACACTGAAGCTTTCTTT. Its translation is CASSRQLQGVNTEAFF.